Shown below are 9 T cell receptor beta chains from a single sample sequenced in a study of breast tumors, draining lymph nodes, adjacent tissues. Axillary draining lymph nodes of breast cancer patients supplied the node samples. TCRdb reprocessed the multiplex PCR reads via MiXCR and lists one record per CDR3 protein. The table records around 140,000 distinct CDR3 sequences, around 22% of them present only once. Material: axillary lymph node tissue. These receptors were obtained from a female donor with breast cancer. Some clones in this sample may be carry-over from other donors' samples.

The table lists this clonotype with a count of one. One junction end disagrees with the germline gene, perhaps due to a read error. CDR3 sequence reads: CAWSVLGQNYRYTF. CDR3 sequence (DNA): TGTGCCTGGAGCGTGTTGGGGCAAAACTATCGCTACACCTTC. J is TRBJ1-2 and V is TRBV30, with D possibly matching TRBD1 (5 bases). Germline V gene sequence: CDR1 GTSNPN, CDR2 SVGIG (reference sequence). The CDR3 consists of 14 residues.

This clonotype was found many times. The chain is built from TRBV11-2 and TRBJ2-1; TRBD2 matches at 14 bases. Germline loops: CDR1 SGHAT, CDR2 FQNNGV. The CDR3 runs to 23 residues. V was clipped by 5 bases and J by 1 base; unmatched bases: 22. CDR3 amino acids: CASSTRLGLAGEIREGSYNEQFF. Written as DNA, the CDR3 is TGTGCCAGCAGCACTAGACTGGGACTAGCGGGAGAAATAAGGGAAGGATCCTACAATGAGCAGTTCTTC. Variable domain in full (rest from reference TRBV11-2 and TRBJ2-1): EAGVAQSPRYKIIEKRQSVAFWCNPISGHATLYWYQQILGQGPKLLIQFQNNGVVDDSQLPKDRFSAERLKGVDSTLKIQPAKLEDSAVYLCASSTRLGLAGEIREGSYNEQFFGPGTRLTVL.

This clonotype was observed a few times. The CDR3 DNA reads as TGTGCCAGCAGTGAAGTTATAGGCGCCATAGGTGAGCAGTTCTTC. Its protein is CASSEVIGAIGEQFF. The rearrangement links TRBV6-1 to TRBJ2-1, with D unclear. CDR1 is MNHNS and CDR2 is SASEGT in the germline V gene. The V and J ends lost 1 base and 9 bases respectively, with 16 bases between them. This CDR3 region has 15 residues.

This clonotype was observed many times. The J gene is TRBJ2-3, the V gene TRBV19; 8 bases are shared with TRBD2. This CDR3 region has 17 residues. CDR1 is LNHDA, CDR2 SQIVND, per germline (reference sequence). V was pared by 2 bases and J by 1 base, with 8 bases of the junction left unmatched. Here the CDR3 reads CASSIIRAGVGTDTQYF. For the CDR3, the DNA is TGTGCCAGTAGTATAATCAGAGCGGGAGTTGGCACAGATACGCAGTATTTT.

This clonotype was observed many times. This chain joins TRBV9 and TRBJ2-1; D is uncertain. CDR3 size: 15 residues. CDR1 and CDR2 (germline): SGDLS, YYNGEE. V shed 0 bases and J shed 3 bases, with 10 bases lying between them. This CDR3 is CASSVVPASYNEQFF. CDR3 sequence (DNA): TGTGCCAGCAGCGTAGTCCCCGCGAGCTACAATGAGCAGTTCTTC. The full variable domain, rest sourced from reference TRBV9 and TRBJ2-1, is DSGVTQTPKHLITATGQRVTLRCSPRSGDLSVYWYQQSLDQGLQFLIQYYNGEERAKGNILERFSAQQFPDLHSELNLSSLELGDSALYFCASSVVPASYNEQFFGPGTRLTVL.

The table lists this clonotype with many counts. This sequence joins TRBV5-1 and TRBJ2-3, with 11 bases fitting TRBD1. Germline CDR1 SGHRS, CDR2 YFSETQ. V lost 4 bases to trimming and J lost 5 bases; unmatched junction nucleotides: 3. This CDR3 has 14 amino acids. The CDR3 protein is CASSPGTGGDTQYF. In nucleotides, the CDR3 is TGCGCCAGCAGCCCAGGGACAGGGGGAGATACGCAGTATTTT.

This clonotype was seen many times. The chain combines TRBV5-5 with TRBJ2-1; TRBD2 matches 11 bases. The V gene end was trimmed by 2 bases and the J gene end by 7 bases; junction bases not matched to a gene: 11. Germline-derived CDR1 and CDR2 are SGHKS and YYEKEE (reference sequence). This CDR3 has 17 residues. The CDR3, as DNA: TGTGCCAGCAGCTTTATCTTACTAGCGGGAGCGAGAAATGAGCAGTTCTTC. Translation gives CASSFILLAGARNEQFF.

Ten or more counts support this clonotype. The gene calls are TRBV29-1 and TRBJ2-7; D perhaps matches TRBD2 (7 bases). The CDR3 runs 13 residues. From germline, CDR1 is SQVTM and CDR2 ANQGSEA. V lost 4 bases and J lost 4, with 14 bases in between. This CDR3 is CSVGGGGPYEQYF. CDR3 nucleotide sequence: TGCAGCGTTGGAGGGGGAGGGCCTTACGAGCAGTACTTC.

The V call is TRBV28, the J call TRBJ2-1, with 8 bases aligning to TRBD2. This CDR3 has 16 amino acids. J lost 8 bases, V lost 0 bases, and 9 bases had no gene match. Germline V lookup: CDR1 MDHEN, CDR2 SYDVKM. Here the CDR3 DNA reads TGTGCCAGCAGTTTATGGGGAGCGGGAGCGGGCGATGAGCAGTTCTTC. Translating it yields CASSLWGAGAGDEQFF.